A single sample is the source of the 9 T cell receptor beta chains below, sequenced in a study of tissue T cells after allogeneic stem cell transplantation. Sequenced by immunoSEQ multiplex PCR; TCRdb stores in-frame clones only, minus some. Of more than 20,000 clones in the sample, under 95% were seen once. The specimen comprised blood, sampled before transplantation. The receptors come from a male donor aged 60 or over who later had graft-versus-host disease after an allogeneic stem cell transplant.

The V call is TRBV29-1, the J call TRBJ2-7; either TRBD1 or TRBD2 may supply D (5 bases each). V lost 0 bases, J lost 2 bases, and 14 bases lay in between. Germline loops: CDR1 SQVTM, CDR2 ANQGSEA. The CDR3 sequence is 15 residues long. CDR3 loop: CSVEDLGRAPYEQYF. CDR3 sequence (DNA): TGCAGCGTTGAAGATCTGGGGCGGGCTCCCTACGAGCAGTACTTC.

The chain combines TRBV11-2 with TRBJ1-2; weak D call: TRBD1 (5 bases). Germline-derived CDR1 and CDR2 are SGHAT and FQNNGV. The CDR3 is made up of 13 amino acids. V was clipped by 4 bases and J by 4 bases, with 10 bases between them. The CDR3 sequence is CASSSGTFYGYTF. In nucleotides, the CDR3 is TGTGCCAGCAGCTCCGGGACCTTCTATGGCTACACCTTC.

This clone was counted a single time. This chain connects TRBV5-1 to TRBJ2-2; TRBD2 is a possible D gene (6 bases). CDR1 and CDR2 from the germline V gene are SGHRS and YFSETQ. The CDR3 runs to 13 residues. With 4 bases removed from V and 7 bases from J, the gap between germline ends came to 11 bases. The DNA for the CDR3 is TGCGCCAGCAGCCCGGGGGTGAGCGGGGAGCTGTTTTTT. Protein sequence: CASSPGVSGELFF.

The V gene is TRBV28, the J gene TRBJ1-2; D gene unclear. The CDR3 consists of 12 residues. Germline CDR1 reads MDHEN; CDR2 reads SYDVKM. Trimming left V 3 bases short and J 5 bases short, with 7 bases between. In DNA form, the CDR3 reads TGTGCCAGCAGTTTCTCGACATATGGCTACACCTTC. Its translation is CASSFSTYGYTF.

This chain links TRBV9 with TRBJ2-1; tentative D call: TRBD2 (5 bases). CDR1 and CDR2 (germline): SGDLS, YYNGEE. The CDR3 extends over 15 amino acids. V was cut by 1 base and J by 6 bases, with 14 bases left in between. DNA of the CDR3: TGTGCCAGCAGCGTACTAGCAGATGCCGGCAATGAGCAGTTCTTC. Translation gives CASSVLADAGNEQFF.

V usage is TRBV11-2 and J usage is TRBJ2-1; 11 bases agree with TRBD2. Per germline, CDR1 SGHAT and CDR2 FQNNGV. The V segment lost 1 base and the J segment 6 bases; nucleotides outside the gene matches: 8. This CDR3 has 17 residues. Written as DNA, the CDR3 is TGTGCCAGCAGCTTAGTCGGTAGCGGGAGGGTACGCAATGAGCAGTTCTTC. Translating gives CASSLVGSGRVRNEQFF.

The rearrangement joins TRBV3-1 (or the pseudogene TRBV3-2) to TRBJ1-4; D gene ambiguous. Trimming stripped 1 base from V and 2 bases from J, with 8 bases between. The CDR3 consists of 15 residues. Germline CDR1 LGHDT, CDR2 YNNKEL (reference sequence). The CDR3 reads CASSQALGTNEKLFF. DNA of the CDR3: TGTGCCAGCAGCCAAGCGTTGGGGACTAATGAAAAACTGTTTTTT.

The chain employs TRBV11-2 and TRBJ1-6; no reliable D call. V lost 5 bases, J lost 9 bases, and 20 bases lay in between. The CDR3 loop spans 16 amino acids. Looked up from germline, CDR1 is SGHAT and CDR2 is FQNNGV. Written as DNA, the CDR3 is TGTGCCAGCAGCCAATCGGGGATACTCAACGGTTCACCCCTCCACTTT. Its protein product is CASSQSGILNGSPLHF.

The chain combines TRBV27 with TRBJ2-3; 9 bases are shared with TRBD2. The CDR3 length is 17 residues. Unmatched junction bases numbered 12, after V lost 6 bases and J lost 2 bases. Germline CDR1 MNHEY, CDR2 SMNVEV (reference sequence). The CDR3 here is CASRPGVSGGFTDTQYF. CDR3 in DNA: TGTGCCAGCAGACCAGGGGTTAGCGGGGGCTTCACAGATACGCAGTATTTT.